This paragraph covers one T cell receptor (beta chain) sequence. These data belong to a study of cytomegalovirus exposure and HLA in healthy donors. On the study more broadly: Early released data comprised 80 million or so unique TCRs from HLA-typed donors.

The PCR had 60 Vbeta and 13 Jbeta primers. TCRdb's table, derived via immunoSEQ multiplex PCR, lists solely in-frame clones and lacks some. The table shows approximately 150,000 clones, with 75% to 80% occurring only once. V was clipped by 3 bases and J by 3 bases; unmatched bases: 12. The CDR3 consists of 18 residues. The chain combines TRBV5-3 with TRBJ2-5; 12 bases line up with TRBD2. TRBV5-3 is identified as an open reading frame with a role that is uncertain. This receptor was taken from a middle-aged woman in good health and CMV-seropositive. Sequenced input: PBMCs. Written as DNA, the CDR3 is TGTGCCAGAAGCTCCCCAGGACTAGCGGGACCTGGGGAAGAGACCCAGTACTTC. It specifies CARSSPGLAGPGEETQYF.